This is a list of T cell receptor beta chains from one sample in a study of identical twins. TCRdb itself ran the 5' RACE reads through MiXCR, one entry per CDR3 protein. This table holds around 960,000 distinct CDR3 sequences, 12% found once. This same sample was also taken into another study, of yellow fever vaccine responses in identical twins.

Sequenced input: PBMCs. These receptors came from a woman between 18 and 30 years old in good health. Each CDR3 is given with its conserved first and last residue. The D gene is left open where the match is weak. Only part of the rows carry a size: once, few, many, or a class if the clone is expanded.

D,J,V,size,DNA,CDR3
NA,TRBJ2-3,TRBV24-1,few,TGTGCCACCAGTGATCCGCGGACAGACATCACAGATACGCAGTATTTT,CATSDPRTDITDTQYF
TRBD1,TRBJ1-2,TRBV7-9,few,TGTGCCAGCAGCGAGACAGGGGGCTTGGGCTATGGCTACACCTTC,CASSETGGLGYGYTF
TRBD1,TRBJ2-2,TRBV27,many,TGTGCCAGCAGTTTAAAAAGAACAGGACAGGGACCCGGGGAGCTGTTTTTT,CASSLKRTGQGPGELFF
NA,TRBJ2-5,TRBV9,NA,TGTGCCAGCAGCGTAAGGGGGGTAGGGTCAGAGACCCAGTACTTC,CASSVRGVGSETQYF
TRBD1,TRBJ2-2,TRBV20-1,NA,TGCAGTGCTATCCCGGACAGGGGGCGGGTCGGGGAGCTGTTTTTT,CSAIPDRGRVGELFF
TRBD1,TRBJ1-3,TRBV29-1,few,TGCAGCGTCGAGGGACAGCTCTCTGGAAACACCATATATTTT,CSVEGQLSGNTIYF
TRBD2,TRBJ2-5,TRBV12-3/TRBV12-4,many,TGTGCCACCTCGACTAGCGTGGGAGAGACCCAGTACTTC,CATSTSVGETQYF
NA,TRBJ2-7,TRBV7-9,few,TGTGCCAGCAGCAATCCGGTCGGGGGACTGAGCTACGAGCAGTACTTC,CASSNPVGGLSYEQYF
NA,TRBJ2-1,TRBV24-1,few,TGTGCCACCAGTGATAAATACTACAATGAGCAGTTCTTC,CATSDKYYNEQFF
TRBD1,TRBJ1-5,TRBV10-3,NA,TGTGCCATCAGTGACGACAGGGGCAATCAGCCCCAGCATTTT,CAISDDRGNQPQHF
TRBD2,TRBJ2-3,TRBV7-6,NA,TGTGCCAGCAGCATTAGCGGGAGTGGGGCAGATACGCAGTATTTT,CASSISGSGADTQYF
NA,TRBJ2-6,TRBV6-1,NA,TGTGCCAGCAGTGCGGACTTCCTCTCTGGGGCCAACGTCCTGACTTTC,CASSADFLSGANVLTF
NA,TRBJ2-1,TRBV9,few,TGTGCCAGCAGCGTAGTAAGTGAAATGTTCTACAATGAGCAGTTCTTC,CASSVVSEMFYNEQFF
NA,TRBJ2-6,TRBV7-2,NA,TGTGCCAGCAGCCCTCAGACAGGTTCTGGGGCCAACGTCCTGACTTTC,CASSPQTGSGANVLTF
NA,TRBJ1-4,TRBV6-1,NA,TGTGCCAGCAGACCGACCGTACTTAATGAAAAACTGTTTTTT,CASRPTVLNEKLFF
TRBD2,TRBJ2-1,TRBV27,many,TGTGCCAGCGTCGGGACTAGCGGGAACAATGAGCAGTTCTTC,CASVGTSGNNEQFF